The 18 T cell receptor beta chains listed next were all sequenced from one sample in a study of blood T cell repertoires in COVID-19. Produced via immunoSEQ multiplex PCR; TCRdb's table is partial and in-frame only. The sample records tens of thousands of clones, 85% to 90% being singletons. Specimen: peripheral blood. The receptors were gathered from a man between 70 and 80 years old with acute or convalescent COVID-19.

This clone has a single count. The rearrangement uses TRBV6-5 and TRBJ1-1; D call uncertain. Trimming took off 6 bases at V and 6 bases at J, with 17 bases between the two ends. The CDR3 is 14 residues long. Per germline, CDR1 MNHEY and CDR2 SVGAGI. The CDR3 DNA sequence: TGTGCCAGCAGCTCCCCGGAGGGAGGGCCTGAAGCTTTCTTT. Translation gives CASSSPEGGPEAFF.

The gene calls are TRBV5-1 and TRBJ2-3; 8 positions match TRBD2. V shed 0 bases and J 4 bases; nucleotides not matched to a gene: 4. In germline, CDR1 is SGHRS, CDR2 YFSETQ. The CDR3 sequence is 15 residues long. The CDR3 loop is CASSLALAGADTQYF. CDR3 nucleotides: TGCGCCAGCAGCTTGGCGCTAGCGGGTGCAGATACGCAGTATTTT.

The J gene is TRBJ1-2, the V gene TRBV6-1; D gene unclear. CDR1 is MNHNS, CDR2 SASEGT, per germline. V lost 3 bases and J lost 4, with 12 bases in between. The CDR3 extends over 14 amino acids. The CDR3 DNA reads TGTGCCAGCAGTGATATGGCGGGAATCTATGGCTACACCTTC. Its protein product is CASSDMAGIYGYTF.

In this sample, this clone turned up once. At one end, the junction sequence differs from germline, possibly due to a read error. This sequence joins TRBV28 and TRBJ2-7; a weak D match, TRBD2 (6 bases). The germline gives CDR1 MDHEN, CDR2 SYDVKM. The CDR3 runs to 14 residues. The CDR3 spells CASIPGTASNEQYF. In DNA form, the CDR3 reads TGTGCCAGCATCCCTGGGACTGCCTCCAACGAGCAGTACTTC.

The J gene is TRBJ1-3, the V gene TRBV19; 7 bases are shared with TRBD1. The CDR3 covers 15 residues. The V and J ends lost 10 bases and 0 bases, in that order; junction bases with no gene match: 9. Per the germline V gene, CDR1 is LNHDA and CDR2 is SQIVND (reference sequence). CDR3 region: CATGAGTVSGNTIYF. The CDR3 nucleotides read TGTGCCACCGGCGCCGGGACAGTCTCTGGAAACACCATATATTTT.

The chain's CDR3 is CASIRQGDIQYF. CDR3 bases: TGTGCCAGCATACGACAGGGAGACATTCAGTACTTC. This sequence joins TRBV5-8 and TRBJ2-4, with 7 bases matching TRBD1. V lost 6 bases, J lost 8 bases, and 5 bases stayed unmatched. There are 12 residues in the CDR3. Germline CDR1 reads SGHTS; CDR2 reads YDEGEE.

The rearrangement joins TRBV5-4 to TRBJ2-2; D possibly corresponds to TRBD2 (5 bases). V gave up 4 bases and J gave up 14 bases, with 15 bases separating them. The CDR3 totals 12 residues. The germline V gene encodes CDR1 SGHNT and CDR2 YYREEE (reference sequence). CDR3 DNA sequence: TGTGCCAGCAGCCCGGACTTGGTTGGTCTGTTTTTT. It encodes CASSPDLVGLFF.

J is TRBJ2-1 and V is TRBV6-5, with TRBD2 as a possible D gene (6 bases). The length of the CDR3 is 14 residues. CDR1 and CDR2 (germline): MNHEY, SVGAGI. V was pared by 9 bases and J by 2 bases, with 14 bases between. The CDR3 bases are TGTGCCAGTATCCGGGACTTACCCTACAATGAGCAGTTCTTC. Amino acids: CASIRDLPYNEQFF.

The chain joins TRBV6-5 to TRBJ1-6, with 7 nucleotides matching TRBD1. The V gene's germline CDR1 is MNHEY and CDR2 SVGAGI. This CDR3 comprises 13 residues. The J segment lost 16 bases and the V segment lost 6 bases, leaving 12 bases of the junction unmatched. CDR3 DNA: TGTGCCAGCAGCTCAGGGGGTTGGATTAATCTCCACTTT. Protein: CASSSGGWINLHF.

The chain has TRBV4-3 and TRBJ2-3; TRBD2 is a possible D gene (6 bases). V gave up 4 bases and J gave up 6 bases, with 14 bases separating them. The germline gives CDR1 LGHNA, CDR2 YSLEER. CDR3 length: 14 residues. The CDR3, as DNA: TGCGCCAGCAGCCCCCGAGACCGGGAGGATACGCAGTATTTT. Its translation is CASSPRDREDTQYF.

This sequence joins TRBV28 and TRBJ1-5, with TRBD1 matching over 9 bases. The CDR3 has 15 amino acids. After removal of 5 bases from V and 7 bases from J, the junction contained 9 bases not matched to a gene. Germline V gene sequence: CDR1 MDHEN, CDR2 SYDVKM. CDR3 DNA sequence: TGTGCCAGCAGTGCCTCACAGGGGGCGGGCCAGCCCCAGCATTTT. This translates into CASSASQGAGQPQHF.

A note on this clone: The junction and the germline gene differ at one end; a read error may be behind it. The identical CDR3 is also encoded by other nucleotide sequences in the sample. This sequence joins TRBV19 and TRBJ2-2; 11 bases fit TRBD1. The CDR3 has 13 amino acids. In germline, CDR1 is LNHDA, CDR2 SQIVND (reference sequence). CDR3 protein: CAGGQGGTGELFF. CDR3 DNA sequence: TGTGCCGGGGGACAGGGGGGAACCGGGGAACTGTTTTTT. The full variable domain, completed using reference TRBV19 and TRBJ2-2, is DGGITQSPKYLFRKEGQNVTLSCEQNLNHDAMYWYRQDPGQGLRLIYYSQIVNDFQKGDIAEGYSVSREKKESFPLTVTSAQKNPTAFYLCAGGQGGTGELFFGEGSRLTVL.

The V gene is TRBV4-3, the J gene TRBJ1-4, with D hard to call. The germline V gene encodes CDR1 LGHNA and CDR2 YSLEER. The CDR3 is 16 amino acids. The ends were cut back, 1 base at V and 0 bases at J, with 9 bases in the middle. The CDR3 nucleotides are TGCGCCAGCAGCCAAGCTCTATCTGCAACTAATGAAAAACTGTTTTTT. This codes for CASSQALSATNEKLFF.

The chain employs TRBV7-2 and TRBJ2-1; the match to TRBD1 covers 7 bases. This CDR3 has 13 residues. Germline V lookup: CDR1 SGHTA, CDR2 FQGNSA. V gave up 5 bases and J gave up 6 bases; unmatched junction bases: 4. The CDR3 sequence: CASSATGANEQFF. In DNA form, the CDR3 reads TGTGCCAGCAGCGCTACAGGGGCCAATGAGCAGTTCTTC.

DNA of the CDR3: TGCGCCAGCAGCTTGGCCGAGGGGGCTAATGAAAAACTGTTTTTT. Amino acids: CASSLAEGANEKLFF. The chain recombines TRBV5-1 with TRBJ1-4, with a weak D call TRBD1 (6 bases). The length of the CDR3 is 15 residues. Trimming removed 0 bases from V and 3 bases from J, with 9 bases in between. Germline V gene sequence: CDR1 SGHRS, CDR2 YFSETQ.

This chain connects TRBV28 to TRBJ2-1; D uncertain. Per germline, CDR1 MDHEN and CDR2 SYDVKM. The CDR3 covers 12 residues. Deletions cut 2 bases from V and 10 bases from J, with 9 bases between. The CDR3 bases are TGTGCCAGCAGTTTAGCGAGGTTGGAGCAGTTCTTC. Translated, it gives CASSLARLEQFF.

The CDR3 loop is CASSLQGTNEKLFF. DNA of the CDR3: TGTGCCAGCAGCCTACAGGGGACTAATGAAAAACTGTTTTTT. The chain combines TRBV7-6 with TRBJ1-4, with 7 bases that match TRBD1. The CDR3 is 14 residues long. V shed 5 bases and J 2 bases; nucleotides not matched to a gene: 2. The germline CDR1 and CDR2 sequences are SGHVS and FNYEAQ. The complete variable domain, with remaining parts taken from reference TRBV7-6 and TRBJ1-4, reads GAGVSQSPRYKVTKRGQDVALRCDPISGHVSLYWYRQALGQGPEFLTYFNYEAQQDKSGLPNDRFSAERPEGSISTLTIQRTEQRDSAMYRCASSLQGTNEKLFFGSGTQLSVL.

This clone is a singleton in its sample. The J gene is TRBJ1-2, the V gene TRBV7-2; D call uncertain. Germline V lookup: CDR1 SGHTA, CDR2 FQGNSA. V shed 6 bases and J shed 7 bases, with 18 bases lying between them. The CDR3 consists of 14 residues. CDR3 sequence: CASRSMGSGGGYTF. The CDR3 nucleotides are TGTGCCAGCAGATCAATGGGCAGCGGTGGTGGCTACACCTTC.